This TCR beta chain was sequenced for a study of blood T cells in healthy people across ages. Donors were healthy Caucasian individuals from Russia aged about 6 to 95. Study-wide findings and caveats: Age advanced and TCR beta diversity per million T cells fell, roughly linearly.

V dropped 4 bases and J dropped 7; count of bases not matched to a gene: 6. Germline V gene data show CDR1 as DFQATT and CDR2 as SNEGSKA (reference sequence). The CDR3 is 13 amino acids. Primed by a sample-barcoded 5' primer and a J-beta primer mix, a second PCR proceeded for 7 to 11 cycles. Each cDNA molecule was tagged by a template-switch adaptor that had 12 random nucleotides. MiXCR was run by TCRdb on the 5' RACE reads, yielding one entry per CDR3 protein. The sample yields roughly 800,000 distinct CDR3 sequences, 58% seen once. Of note for this clonotype: No antigen is known for it.

The sequenced sample was blood. The chain employs TRBV20-1 and TRBJ1-4; 7 bases align to TRBD1. The sequence was obtained from a man aged 25-45 years in good health. CDR3 sequence (DNA): TGCAGTGCTACCACAGGGGTCGGTGAAAAACTGTTTTTT. Translation: CSATTGVGEKLFF.